This entry describes one T cell receptor beta chain. This entry comes from a study of blood T cells in healthy people across ages. A sample-barcoded 5' primer and a J-beta primer mix were used in a second PCR of about 7 to 11 cycles. Unique molecular identifiers of 12 random nucleotides labeled each cDNA. Every individual sample yielded 2.5 million or more paired-end reads (each containing CDR3). TCRdb processed the 5' RACE reads anew with MiXCR; each CDR3 protein has one entry. The sample contains 800,000 to 900,000 distinct CDR3 sequences, 62% of which appear only once. The germline gives CDR1 SNHLY, CDR2 FYNNEI. The CDR3 runs to 14 residues. V was clipped by 5 bases and J by 4 bases; unmatched bases: 3.

The source of this sequence is a man aged 25 to 40 in good health. Specimen: blood. The chain recombines TRBV2 with TRBJ2-3; 10 bases are shared with TRBD2. CDR3 sequence (DNA): TGTGCCAGCAGTTACCTAGCGGGAGCAGATACGCAGTATTTT. This gives the protein CASSYLAGADTQYF.